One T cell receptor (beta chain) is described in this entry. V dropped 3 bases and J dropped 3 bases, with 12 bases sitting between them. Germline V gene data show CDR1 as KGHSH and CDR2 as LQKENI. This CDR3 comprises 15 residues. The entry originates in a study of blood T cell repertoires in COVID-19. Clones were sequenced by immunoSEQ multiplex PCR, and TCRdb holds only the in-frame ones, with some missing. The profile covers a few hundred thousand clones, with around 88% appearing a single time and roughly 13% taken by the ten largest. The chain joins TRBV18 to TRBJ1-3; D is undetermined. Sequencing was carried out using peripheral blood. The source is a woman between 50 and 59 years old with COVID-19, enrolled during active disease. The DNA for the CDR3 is TGTGCCAGCTCACCGGTCGCTCGGGTTGGAAACACCATATATTTT. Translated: CASSPVARVGNTIYF.